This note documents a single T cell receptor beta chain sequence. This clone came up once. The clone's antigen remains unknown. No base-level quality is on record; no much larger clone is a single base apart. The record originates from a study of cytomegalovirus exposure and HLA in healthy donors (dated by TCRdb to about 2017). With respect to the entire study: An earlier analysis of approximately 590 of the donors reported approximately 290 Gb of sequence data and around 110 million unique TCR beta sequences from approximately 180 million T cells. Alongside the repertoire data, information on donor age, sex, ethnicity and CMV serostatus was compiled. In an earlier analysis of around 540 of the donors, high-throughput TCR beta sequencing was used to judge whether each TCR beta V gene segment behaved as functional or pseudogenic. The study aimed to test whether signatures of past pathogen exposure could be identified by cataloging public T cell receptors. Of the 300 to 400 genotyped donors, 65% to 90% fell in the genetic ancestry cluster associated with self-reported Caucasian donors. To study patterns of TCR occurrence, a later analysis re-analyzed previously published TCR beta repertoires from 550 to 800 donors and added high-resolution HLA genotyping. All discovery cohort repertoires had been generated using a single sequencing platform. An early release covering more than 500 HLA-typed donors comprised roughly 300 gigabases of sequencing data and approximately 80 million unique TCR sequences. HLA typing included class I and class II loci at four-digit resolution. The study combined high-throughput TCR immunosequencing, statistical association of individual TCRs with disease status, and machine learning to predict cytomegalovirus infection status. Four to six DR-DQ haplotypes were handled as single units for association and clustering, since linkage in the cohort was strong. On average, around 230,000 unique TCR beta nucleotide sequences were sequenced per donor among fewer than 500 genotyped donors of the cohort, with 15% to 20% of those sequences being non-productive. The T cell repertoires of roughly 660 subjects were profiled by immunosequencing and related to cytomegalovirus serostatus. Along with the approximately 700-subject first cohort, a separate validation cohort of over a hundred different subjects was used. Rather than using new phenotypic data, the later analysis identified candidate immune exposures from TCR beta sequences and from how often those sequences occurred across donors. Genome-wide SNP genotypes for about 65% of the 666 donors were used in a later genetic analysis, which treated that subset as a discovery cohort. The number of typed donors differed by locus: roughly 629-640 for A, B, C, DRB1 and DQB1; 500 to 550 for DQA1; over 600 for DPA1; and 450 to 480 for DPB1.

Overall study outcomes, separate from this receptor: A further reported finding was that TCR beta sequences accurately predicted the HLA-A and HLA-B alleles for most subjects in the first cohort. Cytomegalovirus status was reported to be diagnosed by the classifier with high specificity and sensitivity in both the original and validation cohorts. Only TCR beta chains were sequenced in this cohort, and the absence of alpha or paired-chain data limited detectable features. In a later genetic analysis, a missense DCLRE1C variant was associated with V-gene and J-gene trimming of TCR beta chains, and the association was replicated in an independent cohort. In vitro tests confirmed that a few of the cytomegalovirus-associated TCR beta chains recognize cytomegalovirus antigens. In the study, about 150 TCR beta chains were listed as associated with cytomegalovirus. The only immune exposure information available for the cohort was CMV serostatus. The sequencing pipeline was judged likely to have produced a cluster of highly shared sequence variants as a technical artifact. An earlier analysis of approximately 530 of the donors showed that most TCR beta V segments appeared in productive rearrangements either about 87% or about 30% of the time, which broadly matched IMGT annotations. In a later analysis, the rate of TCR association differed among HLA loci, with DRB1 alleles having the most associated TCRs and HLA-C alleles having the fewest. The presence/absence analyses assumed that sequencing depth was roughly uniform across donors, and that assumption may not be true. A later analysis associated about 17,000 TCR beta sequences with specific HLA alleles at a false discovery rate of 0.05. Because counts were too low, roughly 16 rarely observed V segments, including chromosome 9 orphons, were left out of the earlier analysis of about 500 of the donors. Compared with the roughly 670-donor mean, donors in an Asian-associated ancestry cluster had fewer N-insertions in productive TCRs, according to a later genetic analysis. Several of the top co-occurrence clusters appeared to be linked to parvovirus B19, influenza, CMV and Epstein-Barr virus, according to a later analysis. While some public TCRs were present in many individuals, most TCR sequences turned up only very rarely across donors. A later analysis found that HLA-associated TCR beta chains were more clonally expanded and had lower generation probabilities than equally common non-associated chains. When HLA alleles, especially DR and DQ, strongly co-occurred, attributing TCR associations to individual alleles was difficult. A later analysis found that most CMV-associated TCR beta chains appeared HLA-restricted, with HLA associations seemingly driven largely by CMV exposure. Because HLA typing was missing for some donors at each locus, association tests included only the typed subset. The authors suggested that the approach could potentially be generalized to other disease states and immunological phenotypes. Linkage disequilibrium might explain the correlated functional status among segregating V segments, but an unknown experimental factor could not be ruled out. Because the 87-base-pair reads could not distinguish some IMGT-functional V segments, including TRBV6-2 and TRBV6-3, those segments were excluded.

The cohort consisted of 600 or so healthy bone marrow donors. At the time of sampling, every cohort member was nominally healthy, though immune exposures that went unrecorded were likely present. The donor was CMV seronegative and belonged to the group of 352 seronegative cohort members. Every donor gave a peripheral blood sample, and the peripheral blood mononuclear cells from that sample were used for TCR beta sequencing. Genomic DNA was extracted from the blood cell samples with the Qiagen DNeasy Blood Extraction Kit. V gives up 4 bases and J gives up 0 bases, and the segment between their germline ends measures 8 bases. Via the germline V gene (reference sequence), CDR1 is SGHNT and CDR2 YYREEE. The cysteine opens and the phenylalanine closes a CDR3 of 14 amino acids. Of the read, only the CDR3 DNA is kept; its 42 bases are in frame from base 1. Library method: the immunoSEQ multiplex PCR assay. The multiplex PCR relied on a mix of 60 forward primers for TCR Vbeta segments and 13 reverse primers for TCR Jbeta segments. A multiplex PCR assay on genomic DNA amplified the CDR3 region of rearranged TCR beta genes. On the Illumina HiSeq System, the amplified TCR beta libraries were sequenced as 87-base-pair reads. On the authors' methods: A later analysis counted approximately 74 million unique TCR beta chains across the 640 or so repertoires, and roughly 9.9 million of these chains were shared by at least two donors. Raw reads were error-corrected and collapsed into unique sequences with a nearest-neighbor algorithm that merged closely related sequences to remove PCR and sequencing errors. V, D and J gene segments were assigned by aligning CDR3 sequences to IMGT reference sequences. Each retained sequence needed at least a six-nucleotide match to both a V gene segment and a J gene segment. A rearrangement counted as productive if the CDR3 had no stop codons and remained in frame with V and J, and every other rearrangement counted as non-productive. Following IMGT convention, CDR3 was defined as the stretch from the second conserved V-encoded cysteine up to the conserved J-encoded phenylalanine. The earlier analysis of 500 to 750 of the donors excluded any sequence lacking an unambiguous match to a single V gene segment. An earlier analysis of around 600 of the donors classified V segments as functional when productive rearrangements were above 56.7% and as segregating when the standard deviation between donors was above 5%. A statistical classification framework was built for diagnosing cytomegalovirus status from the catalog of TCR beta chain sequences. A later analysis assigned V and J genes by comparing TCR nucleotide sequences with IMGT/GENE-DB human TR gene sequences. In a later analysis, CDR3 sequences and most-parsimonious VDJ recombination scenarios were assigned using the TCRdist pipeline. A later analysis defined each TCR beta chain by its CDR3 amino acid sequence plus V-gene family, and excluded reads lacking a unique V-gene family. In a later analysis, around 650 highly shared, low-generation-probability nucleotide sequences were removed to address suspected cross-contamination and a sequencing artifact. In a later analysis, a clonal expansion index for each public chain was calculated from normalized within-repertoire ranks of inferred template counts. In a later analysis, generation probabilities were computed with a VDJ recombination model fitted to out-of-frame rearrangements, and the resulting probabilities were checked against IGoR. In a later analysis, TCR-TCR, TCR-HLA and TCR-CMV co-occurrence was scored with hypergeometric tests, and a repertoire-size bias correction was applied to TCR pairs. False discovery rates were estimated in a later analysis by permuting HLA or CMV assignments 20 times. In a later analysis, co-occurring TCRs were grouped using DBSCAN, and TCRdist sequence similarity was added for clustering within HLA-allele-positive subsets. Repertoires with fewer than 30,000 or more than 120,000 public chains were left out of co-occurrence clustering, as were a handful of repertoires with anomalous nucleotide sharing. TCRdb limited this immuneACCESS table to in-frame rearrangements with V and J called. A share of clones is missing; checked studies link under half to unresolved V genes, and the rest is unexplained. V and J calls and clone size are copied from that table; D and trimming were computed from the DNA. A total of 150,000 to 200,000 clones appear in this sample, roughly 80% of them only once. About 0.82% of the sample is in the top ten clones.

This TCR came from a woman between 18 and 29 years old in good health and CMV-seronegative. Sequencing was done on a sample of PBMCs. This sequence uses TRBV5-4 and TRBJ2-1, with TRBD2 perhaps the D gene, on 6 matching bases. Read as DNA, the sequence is TGTGCCAGCAGCCCCGGGGGCTCCTACAATGAGCAGTTCTTC. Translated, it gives CASSPGGSYNEQFF.